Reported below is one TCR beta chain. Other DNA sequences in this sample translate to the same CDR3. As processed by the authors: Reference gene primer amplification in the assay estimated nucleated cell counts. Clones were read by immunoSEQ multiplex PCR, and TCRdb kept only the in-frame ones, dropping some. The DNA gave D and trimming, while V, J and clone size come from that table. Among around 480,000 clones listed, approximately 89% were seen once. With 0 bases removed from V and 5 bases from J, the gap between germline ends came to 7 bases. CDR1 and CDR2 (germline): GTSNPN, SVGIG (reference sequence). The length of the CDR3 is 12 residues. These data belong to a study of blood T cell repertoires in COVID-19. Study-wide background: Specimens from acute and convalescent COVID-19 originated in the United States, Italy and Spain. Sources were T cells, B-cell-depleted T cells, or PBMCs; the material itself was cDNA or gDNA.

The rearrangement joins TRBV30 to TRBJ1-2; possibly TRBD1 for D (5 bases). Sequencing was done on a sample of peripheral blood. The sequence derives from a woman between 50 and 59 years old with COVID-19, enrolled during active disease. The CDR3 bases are TGTGCCTGGAGTGTAGACAGTTATGGCTACACCTTC. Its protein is CAWSVDSYGYTF.